This TCR beta chain comes out of a study of blood T cell repertoires in COVID-19. Study summary: From T cells, B-cell-depleted T cells, or PBMCs came the material, which was cDNA or gDNA.

Researchers sorted participants into cohorts using their self-reported clinical history. In the study's own analysis: Amplification with reference gene primers provided the estimates of nucleated cell counts. Assay: immunoSEQ multiplex PCR; the TCRdb copy retains only in-frame clones and omits some. The V and J calls and the clone size are those of that table, but D and trimming were determined from the DNA. The repertoire holds 360,000 or so clones, with almost 90% as singletons. Germline V lookup: CDR1 GTSNPN, CDR2 SVGIG (reference sequence). CDR3 size: 15 residues. V lost 1 base and J lost 3; bases outside the gene matches: 7.

Sequencing was done on a sample of PBMCs or T cells enriched from blood (not recorded which). This sequence joins TRBV30 and TRBJ2-7; TRBD2 aligns across 9 bases. The sequence came from a woman younger than 45 who had been exposed to COVID-19. DNA for the CDR3: TGTGCCTGGAGTGGACAAGCGGGAGGAGACTACGAGCAGTACTTC. Protein sequence: CAWSGQAGGDYEQYF.